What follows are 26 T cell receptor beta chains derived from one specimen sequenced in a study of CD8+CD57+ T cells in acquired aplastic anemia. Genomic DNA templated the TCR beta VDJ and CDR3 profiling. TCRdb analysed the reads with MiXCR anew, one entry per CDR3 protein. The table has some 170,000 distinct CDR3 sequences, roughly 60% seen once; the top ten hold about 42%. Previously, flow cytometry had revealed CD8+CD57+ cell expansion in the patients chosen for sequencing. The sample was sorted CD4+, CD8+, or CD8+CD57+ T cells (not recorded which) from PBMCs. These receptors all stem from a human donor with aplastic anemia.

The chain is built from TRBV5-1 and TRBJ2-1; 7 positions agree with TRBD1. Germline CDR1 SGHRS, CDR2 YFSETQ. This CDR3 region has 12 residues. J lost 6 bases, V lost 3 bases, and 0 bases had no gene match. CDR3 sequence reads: CASSSGGNEQFF. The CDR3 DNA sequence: TGCGCCAGCAGCTCAGGGGGCAATGAGCAGTTCTTC.

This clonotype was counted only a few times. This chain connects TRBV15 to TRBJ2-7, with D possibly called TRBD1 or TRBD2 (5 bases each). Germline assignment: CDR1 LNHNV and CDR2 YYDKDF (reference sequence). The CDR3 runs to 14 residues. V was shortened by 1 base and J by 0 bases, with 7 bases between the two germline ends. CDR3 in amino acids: CATSRGGTSYEQYF. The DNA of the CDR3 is TGTGCCACCAGCAGAGGAGGGACCTCCTACGAGCAGTACTTC. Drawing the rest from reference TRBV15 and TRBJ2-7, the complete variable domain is DAMVIQNPRYQVTQFGKPVTLSCSQTLNHNVMYWYQQKSSQAPKLLFHYYDKDFNNEADTPDNFQSRRPNTSFCFLDIRSPGLGDTAMYLCATSRGGTSYEQYFGPGTRLTVT.

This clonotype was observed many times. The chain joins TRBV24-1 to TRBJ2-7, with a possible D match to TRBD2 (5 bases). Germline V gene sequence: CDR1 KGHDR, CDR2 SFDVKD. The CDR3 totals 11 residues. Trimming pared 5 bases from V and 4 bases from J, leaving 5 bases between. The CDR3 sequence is CATSGGYEQYF. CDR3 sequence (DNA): TGTGCCACCAGTGGAGGGTACGAGCAGTACTTC.

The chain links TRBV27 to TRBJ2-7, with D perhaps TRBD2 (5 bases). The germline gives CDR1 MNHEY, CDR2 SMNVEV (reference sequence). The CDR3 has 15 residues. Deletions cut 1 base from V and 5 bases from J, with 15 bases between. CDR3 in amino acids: CASSLWFRPGNEQYF. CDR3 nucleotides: TGTGCCAGCAGTTTATGGTTCCGGCCGGGAAACGAGCAGTACTTC.

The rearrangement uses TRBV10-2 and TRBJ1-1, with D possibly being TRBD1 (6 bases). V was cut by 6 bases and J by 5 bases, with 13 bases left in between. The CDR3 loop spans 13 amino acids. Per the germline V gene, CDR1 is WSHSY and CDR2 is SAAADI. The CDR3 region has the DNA TGCGCCAGCAGCCAACAGGGAGGGACTGAAGCTTTCTTT. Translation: CASSQQGGTEAFF.

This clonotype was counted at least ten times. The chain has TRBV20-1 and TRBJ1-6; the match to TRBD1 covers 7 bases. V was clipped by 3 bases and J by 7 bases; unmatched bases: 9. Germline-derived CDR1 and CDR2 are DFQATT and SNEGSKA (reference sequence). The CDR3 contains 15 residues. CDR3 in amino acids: CSARRVTGKNSPLHF. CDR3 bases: TGCAGTGCTAGGAGGGTGACAGGGAAGAATTCACCCCTCCACTTT.

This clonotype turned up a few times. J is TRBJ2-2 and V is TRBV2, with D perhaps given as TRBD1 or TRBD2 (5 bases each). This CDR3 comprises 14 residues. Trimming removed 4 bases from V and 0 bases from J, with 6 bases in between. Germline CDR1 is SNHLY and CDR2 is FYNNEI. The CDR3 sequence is CASSGGTNTGELFF. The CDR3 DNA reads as TGTGCCAGCAGTGGGGGGACGAACACCGGGGAGCTGTTTTTT.

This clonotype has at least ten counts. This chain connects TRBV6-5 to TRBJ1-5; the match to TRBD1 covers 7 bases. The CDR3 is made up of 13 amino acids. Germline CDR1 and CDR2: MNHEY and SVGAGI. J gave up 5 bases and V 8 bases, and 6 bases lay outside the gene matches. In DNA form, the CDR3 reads TGTGCCAGCGCGGATACAGGGGATCAGCCCCAGCATTTT. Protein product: CASADTGDQPQHF.

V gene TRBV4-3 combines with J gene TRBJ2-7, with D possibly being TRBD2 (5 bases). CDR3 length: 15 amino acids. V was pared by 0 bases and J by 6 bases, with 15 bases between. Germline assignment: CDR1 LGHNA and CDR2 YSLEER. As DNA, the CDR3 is TGCGCCAGCAGCCAAGATGCCGGGAAGGCCCGCGAGCAGTACTTC. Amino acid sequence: CASSQDAGKAREQYF.

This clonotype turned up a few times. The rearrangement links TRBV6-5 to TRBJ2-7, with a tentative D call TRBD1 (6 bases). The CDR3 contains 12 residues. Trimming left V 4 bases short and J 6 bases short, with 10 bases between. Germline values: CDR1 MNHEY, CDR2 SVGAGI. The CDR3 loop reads CASSSLRGEQYF. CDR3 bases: TGTGCCAGCAGTTCCCTCAGGGGCGAGCAGTACTTC.

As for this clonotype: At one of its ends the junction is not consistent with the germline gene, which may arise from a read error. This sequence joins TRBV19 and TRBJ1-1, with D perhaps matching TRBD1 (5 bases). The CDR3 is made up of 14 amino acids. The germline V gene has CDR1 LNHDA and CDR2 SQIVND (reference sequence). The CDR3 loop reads CANSPWGGGGEAFF. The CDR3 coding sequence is TGTGCCAATAGTCCGTGGGGGGGTGGTGGTGAAGCTTTCTTT.

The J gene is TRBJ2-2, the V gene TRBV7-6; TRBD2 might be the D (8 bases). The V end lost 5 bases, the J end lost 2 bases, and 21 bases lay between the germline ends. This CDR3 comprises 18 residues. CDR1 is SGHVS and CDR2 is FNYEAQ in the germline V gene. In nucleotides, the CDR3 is TGTGCCAGCAGCCGTACCATAGCGGGACAGATAAACACCGGGGAGCTGTTTTTT. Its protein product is CASSRTIAGQINTGELFF.

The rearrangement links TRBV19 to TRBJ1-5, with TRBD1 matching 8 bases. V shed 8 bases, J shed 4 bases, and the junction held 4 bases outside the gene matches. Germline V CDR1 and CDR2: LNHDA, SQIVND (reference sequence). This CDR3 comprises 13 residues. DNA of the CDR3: TGTGCCAGTCGTGACAGGGGTAATCAGCCCCAGCATTTT. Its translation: CASRDRGNQPQHF.

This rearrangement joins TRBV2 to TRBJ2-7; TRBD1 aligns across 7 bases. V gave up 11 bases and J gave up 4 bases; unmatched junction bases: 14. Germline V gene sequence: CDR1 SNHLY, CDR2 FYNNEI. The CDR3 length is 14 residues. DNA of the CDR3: TGTGCCCACACACGAGGGACAGCTAGTTACGAGCAGTACTTC. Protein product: CAHTRGTASYEQYF.

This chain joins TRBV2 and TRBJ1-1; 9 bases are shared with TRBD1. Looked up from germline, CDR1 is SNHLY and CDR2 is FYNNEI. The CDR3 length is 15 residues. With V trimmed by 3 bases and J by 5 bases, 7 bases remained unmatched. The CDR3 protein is CASSEANRGRTEAFF. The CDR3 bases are TGTGCCAGCAGTGAGGCGAACAGGGGGCGAACTGAAGCTTTCTTT.

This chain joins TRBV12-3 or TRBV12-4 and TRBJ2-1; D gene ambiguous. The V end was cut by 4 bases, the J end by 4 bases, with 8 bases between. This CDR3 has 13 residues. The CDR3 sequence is CASSSSEYNEQFF. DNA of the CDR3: TGTGCCAGCAGTTCCAGCGAGTACAATGAGCAGTTCTTC.

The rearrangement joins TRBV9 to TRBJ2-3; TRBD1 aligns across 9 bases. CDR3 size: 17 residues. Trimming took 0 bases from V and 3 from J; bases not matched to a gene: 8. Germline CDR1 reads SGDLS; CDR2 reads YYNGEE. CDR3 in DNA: TGTGCCAGCAGCGTAGACCCCCCTGGACAGGGGACAGATACGCAGTATTTT. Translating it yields CASSVDPPGQGTDTQYF. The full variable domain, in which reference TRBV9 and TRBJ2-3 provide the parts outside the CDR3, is DSGVTQTPKHLITATGQRVTLRCSPRSGDLSVYWYQQSLDQGLQFLIQYYNGEERAKGNILERFSAQQFPDLHSELNLSSLELGDSALYFCASSVDPPGQGTDTQYFGPGTRLTVL.

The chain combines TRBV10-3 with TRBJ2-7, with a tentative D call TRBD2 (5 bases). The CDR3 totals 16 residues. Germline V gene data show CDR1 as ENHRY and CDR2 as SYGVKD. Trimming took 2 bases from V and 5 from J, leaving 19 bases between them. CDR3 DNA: TGTGCCATCAGTGAGCCTGACTATCGACCTGGCGACGAGCAGTACTTC. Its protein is CAISEPDYRPGDEQYF.

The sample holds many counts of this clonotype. CDR3 sequence: CASSPGRGDDTEAFF. In nucleotides, the CDR3 is TGTGCCAGCAGCCCCGGGAGGGGAGACGACACTGAAGCTTTCTTT. This chain connects TRBV6-5 to TRBJ1-1; a possible D gene is TRBD1 (5 bases). This CDR3 comprises 15 residues. The V gene lost 6 bases and the J gene lost 3 bases, with 17 bases spanning the gap. CDR1 and CDR2 from the germline V gene are MNHEY and SVGAGI.

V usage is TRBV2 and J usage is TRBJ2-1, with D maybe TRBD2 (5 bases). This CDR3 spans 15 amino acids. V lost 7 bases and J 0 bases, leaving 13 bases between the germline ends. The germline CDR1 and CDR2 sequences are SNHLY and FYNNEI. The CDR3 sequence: CASKRSGSSYNEQFF. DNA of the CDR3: TGTGCCAGCAAACGGTCGGGGAGCTCCTACAATGAGCAGTTCTTC.

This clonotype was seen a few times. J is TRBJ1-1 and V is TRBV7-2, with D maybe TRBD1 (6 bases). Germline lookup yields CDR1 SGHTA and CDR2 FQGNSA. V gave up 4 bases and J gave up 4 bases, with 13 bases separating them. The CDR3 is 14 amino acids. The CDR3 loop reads CASSSGTWGTEAFF. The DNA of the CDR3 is TGTGCCAGCAGCTCCGGGACATGGGGCACTGAAGCTTTCTTT. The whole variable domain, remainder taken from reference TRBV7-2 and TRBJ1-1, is GAGVSQSPSNKVTEKGKDVELRCDPISGHTALYWYRQSLGQGLEFLIYFQGNSAPDKSGLPSDRFSAERTGGSVSTLTIQRTQQEDSAVYLCASSSGTWGTEAFFGQGTRLTVV.

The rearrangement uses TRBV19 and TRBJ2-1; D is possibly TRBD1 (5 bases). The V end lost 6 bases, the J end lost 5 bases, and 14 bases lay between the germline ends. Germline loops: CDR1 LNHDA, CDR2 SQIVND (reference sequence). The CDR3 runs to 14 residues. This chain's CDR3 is CASRSYARDNEQFF. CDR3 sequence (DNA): TGTGCCAGTAGATCCTACGCCAGGGACAATGAGCAGTTCTTC.

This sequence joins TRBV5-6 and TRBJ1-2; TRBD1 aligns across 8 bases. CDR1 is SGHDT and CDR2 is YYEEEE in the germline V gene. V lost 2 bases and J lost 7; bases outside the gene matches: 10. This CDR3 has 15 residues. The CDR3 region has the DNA TGTGCCAGCAGCTTTGAGCTACAGGGGGGTGGTGGCTACACCTTC. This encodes CASSFELQGGGGYTF.

CDR3 sequence reads: CASRPYRGTSYNEQFF. In DNA, the CDR3 is TGTGCCAGCAGGCCCTACAGGGGGACGTCCTACAATGAGCAGTTCTTC. This chain uses TRBV7-9 with TRBJ2-1, with 8 positions matching TRBD1. In germline, CDR1 is SEHNR, CDR2 FQNEAQ (reference sequence). V shed 6 bases and J 1 base; nucleotides not matched to a gene: 8. The CDR3 spans 16 residues.

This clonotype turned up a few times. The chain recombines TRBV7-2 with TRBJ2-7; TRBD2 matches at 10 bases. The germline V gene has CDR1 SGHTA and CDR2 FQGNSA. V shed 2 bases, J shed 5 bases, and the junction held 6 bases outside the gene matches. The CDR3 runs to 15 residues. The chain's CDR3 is CASSLKRGGLNEQYF. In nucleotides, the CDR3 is TGTGCCAGCAGCTTAAAGCGGGGGGGCCTAAACGAGCAGTACTTC.

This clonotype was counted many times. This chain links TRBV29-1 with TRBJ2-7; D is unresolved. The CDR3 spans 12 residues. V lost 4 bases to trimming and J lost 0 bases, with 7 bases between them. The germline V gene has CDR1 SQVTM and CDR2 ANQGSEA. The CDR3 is CSVGQSSYEQYF. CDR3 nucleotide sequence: TGCAGCGTTGGCCAGAGCTCCTACGAGCAGTACTTC.